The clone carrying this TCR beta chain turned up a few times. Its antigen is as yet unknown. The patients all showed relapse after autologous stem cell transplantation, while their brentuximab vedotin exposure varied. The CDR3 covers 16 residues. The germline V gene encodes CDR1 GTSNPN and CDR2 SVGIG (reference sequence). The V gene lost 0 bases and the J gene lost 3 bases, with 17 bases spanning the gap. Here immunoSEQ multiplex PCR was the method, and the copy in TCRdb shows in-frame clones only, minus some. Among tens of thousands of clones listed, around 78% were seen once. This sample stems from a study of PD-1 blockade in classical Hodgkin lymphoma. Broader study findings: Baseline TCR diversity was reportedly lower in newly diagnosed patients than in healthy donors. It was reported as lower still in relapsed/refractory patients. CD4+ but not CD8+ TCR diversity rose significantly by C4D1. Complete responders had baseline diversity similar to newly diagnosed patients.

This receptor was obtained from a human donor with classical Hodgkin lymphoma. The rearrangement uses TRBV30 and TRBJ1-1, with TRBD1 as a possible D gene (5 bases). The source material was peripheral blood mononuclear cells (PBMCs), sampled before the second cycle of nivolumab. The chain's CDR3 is CAWSVTAGQRYTEAFF. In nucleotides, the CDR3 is TGTGCCTGGAGTGTAACGGCGGGGCAGAGATACACTGAAGCTTTCTTT.